Presented here are 30 T cell receptor beta chains from one specimen sequenced in a study of cytomegalovirus exposure and HLA in healthy donors. The assay was immunoSEQ multiplex PCR, and TCRdb's table has in-frame clones only and misses some. The sample gives 150,000 to 200,000 clones, 85% of which show up once; approximately 16% is in the top ten. Sequenced input: PBMCs. Receptor source: a man aged 18 to 35 in good health and CMV-seropositive.

V usage is TRBV5-6 and J usage is TRBJ1-1; D might be TRBD1 (5 bases). The CDR3 runs to 16 residues. With 4 bases removed from V and 1 base from J, the gap between germline ends came to 17 bases. CDR1 and CDR2 (germline): SGHDT, YYEEEE. The CDR3 sequence: CASSQRGGGRNTEAFF. The CDR3 DNA reads as TGTGCCAGCAGCCAGCGGGGGGGTGGGAGGAACACTGAAGCTTTCTTT.

The genes are TRBV6-1 and TRBJ1-3, with D possibly TRBD1 on 5 matching bases. CDR1 is MNHNS, CDR2 SASEGT, per germline. Trimming removed 4 bases from V and 0 bases from J, with 13 bases in between. CDR3 length: 16 amino acids. CDR3 amino acids: CASSVDTLYSGNTIYF. The CDR3 DNA follows: TGTGCCAGCAGTGTGGACACCTTATACTCTGGAAACACCATATATTTT.

The chain carries TRBV27 and TRBJ2-5; 7 nucleotides line up with TRBD2. Trimming took 5 bases from V and 7 from J; bases not matched to a gene: 7. From germline, CDR1 is MNHEY and CDR2 SMNVEV (reference sequence). There are 13 residues in the CDR3. As DNA, the CDR3 is TGTGCCAGCAGTCCTCGGGCTAGCGGGACCCAGTACTTC. It yields the protein CASSPRASGTQYF.

The V call is TRBV6-6, the J call TRBJ1-4; 10 nucleotides align to TRBD1. Germline CDR1 is MNHNY and CDR2 is SVGAGI (reference sequence). The CDR3 is made up of 14 amino acids. After removal of 5 bases from V and 8 bases from J, the junction contained 5 bases not matched to a gene. The CDR3: CASSAGTGVEKLFF. The CDR3 region has the DNA TGTGCCAGCAGTGCCGGGACAGGGGTCGAAAAACTGTTTTTT.

In its sample, this clone was seen a few times. The chain joins TRBV9 to TRBJ2-2, with D maybe TRBD1 (5 bases). V lost 5 bases and J lost 1, with 9 bases in between. The CDR3 is made up of 14 amino acids. Germline values: CDR1 SGDLS, CDR2 YYNGEE. The CDR3 loop reads CASRTAMNTGELFF. The CDR3 bases are TGTGCCAGCAGGACAGCCATGAACACCGGGGAGCTGTTTTTT. Together with reference TRBV9 and TRBJ2-2, the CDR3 gives the full variable domain: DSGVTQTPKHLITATGQRVTLRCSPRSGDLSVYWYQQSLDQGLQFLIQYYNGEERAKGNILERFSAQQFPDLHSELNLSSLELGDSALYFCASRTAMNTGELFFGEGSRLTVL.

The chain couples TRBV5-4 to TRBJ2-1, with 7 bases aligning to TRBD2. This CDR3 region has 15 residues. The V gene's germline CDR1 is SGHNT and CDR2 YYREEE (reference sequence). V trimming: 5 bases; J trimming: 9 bases; junction bases outside the gene matches: 14. Here the CDR3 reads CASRSAGRPQGEQFF. The CDR3 bases are TGTGCCAGCAGATCAGCGGGGAGGCCGCAGGGTGAGCAGTTCTTC.

The gene calls are TRBV11-2 and TRBJ2-1, with 8 bases that match TRBD1. V lost 5 bases to trimming and J lost 5 bases; unmatched junction nucleotides: 5. The CDR3 consists of 14 residues. Germline-derived CDR1 and CDR2 are SGHAT and FQNNGV. The DNA of the CDR3 is TGTGCCAGCAGCCCGTCGACAGGGGACAATGAGCAGTTCTTC. This translates into CASSPSTGDNEQFF.

This clone occurred once. The rearrangement links TRBV10-2 to TRBJ1-1, with D perhaps TRBD1 (5 bases). V shed 8 bases and J shed 4 bases, with 17 bases lying between them. Germline CDR1 is WSHSY and CDR2 is SAAADI. This CDR3 has 14 residues. The CDR3, as DNA: TGCGCCAGCTTCTCGGACGGGGGTGGCACTGAAGCTTTCTTT. It yields the protein CASFSDGGGTEAFF.

This chain uses TRBV30 with TRBJ2-3, with D possibly being TRBD2 (6 bases). The CDR3 loop spans 12 amino acids. The V and J ends lost 3 bases and 3 bases respectively, with 7 bases between them. From germline, CDR1 is GTSNPN and CDR2 SVGIG (reference sequence). The CDR3 loop is CAWSLATDTQYF. The CDR3 coding sequence is TGTGCCTGGAGCCTAGCGACAGATACGCAGTATTTT.

The chain couples TRBV4-2 to TRBJ2-3; D gene unclear. The CDR3 runs to 16 residues. V gave up 1 base and J gave up 0 bases, with 11 bases separating them. CDR1 is LGHNA and CDR2 is YNFKEQ in the germline V gene. The CDR3 is CASSQVDDISTDTQYF. Here the CDR3 DNA reads TGTGCCAGCAGCCAAGTAGACGACATTAGCACAGATACGCAGTATTTT.

The V call is TRBV7-9, the J call TRBJ2-1, with D possibly being TRBD2 (6 bases). This CDR3 is built from 16 residues. Germline loops: CDR1 SEHNR, CDR2 FQNEAQ (reference sequence). Trimming left V 2 bases short and J 8 bases short, with 19 bases between. CDR3 in amino acids: CASSLTPPGTRDEQFF. The CDR3 region has the DNA TGTGCCAGCAGCTTAACCCCTCCCGGGACTCGGGATGAGCAGTTCTTC.

The chain links TRBV5-4 to TRBJ2-7, with TRBD2 matching 11 bases. Germline V gene data show CDR1 as SGHNT and CDR2 as YYREEE (reference sequence). The V and J ends lost 6 bases and 3 bases, in that order; junction bases with no gene match: 5. CDR3 length equals 14 residues. The CDR3: CASTTGTSGYEQYF. The CDR3 bases are TGTGCCAGCACAACCGGGACTAGCGGCTACGAGCAGTACTTC.

This clone was seen a handful of times. V is TRBV20-1 and J is TRBJ1-2; no clear D gene. Trimming removed 3 bases from V and 8 bases from J, with 10 bases in between. The V gene's germline CDR1 is DFQATT and CDR2 SNEGSKA (reference sequence). The CDR3 runs to 11 residues. The CDR3 nucleotides read TGCAGTGCTAGTCCCCGGGTAGGCTACACCTTC. Residues: CSASPRVGYTF.

The chain carries TRBV6-1 and TRBJ1-4; unclear D gene. Germline V gene lookup returns CDR1 MNHNS and CDR2 SASEGT. CDR3 size: 15 residues. V was cut by 1 base and J by 4 bases, with 10 bases left in between. CDR3 loop: CASSEDPGINEKLFF. The CDR3 bases are TGTGCCAGCAGTGAAGACCCAGGAATTAATGAAAAACTGTTTTTT.

CDR3 nucleotides: TGCGCCAGCAGCCAACCTACTAGCGGAACCTACGAGCAGTACTTC. As protein: CASSQPTSGTYEQYF. V and J are TRBV4-1 and TRBJ2-7; 8 nucleotides match TRBD2. Germline loops: CDR1 MGHRA, CDR2 YSYEKL. This CDR3 comprises 15 residues. V was pared by 2 bases and J by 2 bases, with 5 bases of the junction left unmatched.

The chain joins TRBV25-1 to TRBJ2-2; maybe TRBD1 (7 bases). V was clipped by 2 bases and J by 13 bases, with 14 bases between them. Germline lookup yields CDR1 MGHDK and CDR2 SYGVNS. CDR3 length: 13 residues. The CDR3 DNA follows: TGTGCCAGCAGTGAAGCGAACAGGGGAGGGCTGTTTTTT. Translating it yields CASSEANRGGLFF.

The chain joins TRBV6-5 to TRBJ1-4; a weak D match, TRBD1 (6 bases). Germline V gene sequence: CDR1 MNHEY, CDR2 SVGAGI. The CDR3 sequence is 14 residues long. V shed 11 bases and J shed 0 bases, with 13 bases lying between them. Here the CDR3 DNA reads TGTGCCTCGAGGGGGATCGCAACTAATGAAAAACTGTTTTTT. The encoded protein is CASRGIATNEKLFF.

The chain joins TRBV5-4 to TRBJ2-2; possibly TRBD1 for D (6 bases). V lost 3 bases and J lost 5, with 14 bases in between. The CDR3 has 15 amino acids. The germline V gene has CDR1 SGHNT and CDR2 YYREEE (reference sequence). The CDR3 bases are TGTGCCAGCAGCTCCGAAATTACAGGGACCGGGGAGCTGTTTTTT. It encodes CASSSEITGTGELFF.

The gene calls are TRBV9 and TRBJ1-1; 9 positions match TRBD1. J gave up 6 bases and V 4 bases, and 7 bases lay outside the gene matches. The CDR3 covers 14 residues. The germline V gene has CDR1 SGDLS and CDR2 YYNGEE. The CDR3 loop is CASSSSDRGAEAFF. CDR3 sequence (DNA): TGTGCCAGCAGCTCATCGGACAGGGGTGCTGAAGCTTTCTTT.

The chain has TRBV9 and TRBJ1-5; the match to TRBD1 covers 10 bases. CDR3 size: 15 residues. From germline, CDR1 is SGDLS and CDR2 YYNGEE. With 3 bases clipped from V and 9 bases from J, the junction kept 9 bases outside the gene matches. CDR3 DNA: TGTGCCAGCAGCGCGGGACAGGGGACCCTATGGCCCCAGCATTTT. Translated, it gives CASSAGQGTLWPQHF.

The V call is TRBV10-2, the J call TRBJ2-7, with 14 positions matching TRBD2. J lost 3 bases, V lost 6 bases, and 10 bases had no gene match. This CDR3 contains 17 residues. Germline CDR1 is WSHSY and CDR2 is SAAADI. CDR3 amino acids: CASRGTSGRGRVYEQYF. The CDR3, as DNA: TGCGCCAGCAGGGGGACTAGCGGGAGAGGGAGAGTCTACGAGCAGTACTTC.

V usage is TRBV7-2 and J usage is TRBJ1-2; 7 positions agree with TRBD1. V lost 5 bases to trimming and J lost 1 base; unmatched junction nucleotides: 4. Germline-derived CDR1 and CDR2 are SGHTA and FQGNSA. This CDR3 spans 14 amino acids. For the CDR3, the DNA is TGTGCCAGCAGCCAACGACAGGGTAACTATGGCTACACCTTC. This gives the protein CASSQRQGNYGYTF.

This clone was counted once. The chain combines TRBV5-6 with TRBJ2-7; a weak D match, TRBD1 (5 bases). Germline V lookup: CDR1 SGHDT, CDR2 YYEEEE. The CDR3 is made up of 16 amino acids. Trimming took 2 bases from V and 2 from J, leaving 17 bases between them. The CDR3 nucleotides are TGTGCCAGCAGCTTCGGGCAGGGTCTTGACCCCTACGAGCAGTACTTC. Amino acids: CASSFGQGLDPYEQYF.

The genes are TRBV7-3 and TRBJ2-5, with TRBD2 matching over 8 bases. V was clipped by 4 bases and J by 7 bases; unmatched bases: 8. This CDR3 is 14 amino acids long. CDR1 SGHTA and CDR2 FQGTGA come from the germline V gene. CDR3 nucleotide sequence: TGTGCCAGCAGCTATAGCGGGGTCCAGGGGACCCAGTACTTC. This gives the protein CASSYSGVQGTQYF.

The table lists this clone with a few counts. The chain links TRBV5-4 to TRBJ1-3; D not certain. The length of the CDR3 is 15 residues. The V and J ends lost 0 bases and 1 base respectively, with 8 bases between them. Germline loops: CDR1 SGHNT, CDR2 YYREEE (reference sequence). For the CDR3, the DNA is TGTGCCAGCAGCTTGGGAGGCAATTCTGGAAACACCATATATTTT. This translates into CASSLGGNSGNTIYF.

The V call is TRBV30, the J call TRBJ2-2; 7 bases map to TRBD1. V lost 5 bases and J lost 5; bases outside the gene matches: 8. The CDR3 is 14 amino acids. The V gene's germline CDR1 is GTSNPN and CDR2 SVGIG (reference sequence). The CDR3 spells CAWDRDRATGELFF. The CDR3 DNA sequence: TGTGCCTGGGACAGGGATAGAGCTACCGGGGAGCTGTTTTTT.

V usage is TRBV4-1 and J usage is TRBJ1-1; maybe TRBD1 (5 bases). This CDR3 is built from 14 residues. Trimming took 0 bases from V and 10 from J, leaving 15 bases between them. The germline V gene encodes CDR1 MGHRA and CDR2 YSYEKL. CDR3 residues: CASSQEGVSQGAFF. CDR3 nucleotides: TGCGCCAGCAGCCAAGAAGGGGTTTCCCAGGGAGCTTTCTTT.

The chain recombines TRBV5-6 with TRBJ1-3; D uncertain. Trimming cost V 2 bases and J 1 base, with 13 bases left between them. From germline, CDR1 is SGHDT and CDR2 YYEEEE. The CDR3 length is 16 residues. The CDR3 protein is CASSLQSIPSGNTIYF. The DNA of the CDR3 is TGTGCCAGCAGCTTACAGTCGATTCCATCTGGAAACACCATATATTTT.

This clone was seen once. This chain uses TRBV7-9 with TRBJ2-3; 8 bases are a match to TRBD1. Germline loops: CDR1 SEHNR, CDR2 FQNEAQ (reference sequence). V gave up 3 bases and J gave up 0 bases; unmatched junction bases: 2. The CDR3 has 15 residues. This CDR3 is CASSFPGGSTDTQYF. CDR3 DNA: TGTGCCAGCAGCTTCCCAGGGGGCAGCACAGATACGCAGTATTTT.

This clone was seen a few times. The V gene is TRBV7-2, the J gene TRBJ1-1, with no clear D. Deletions cut 4 bases from V and 5 bases from J, with 11 bases between. This CDR3 has 13 amino acids. The germline V gene encodes CDR1 SGHTA and CDR2 FQGNSA. The CDR3 nucleotides are TGTGCCAGCAGCTCCGGGGAACTAACTGAAGCTTTCTTT. Its protein product is CASSSGELTEAFF. Full variable domain (rest looked up from reference TRBV7-2 and TRBJ1-1): GAGVSQSPSNKVTEKGKDVELRCDPISGHTALYWYRQSLGQGLEFLIYFQGNSAPDKSGLPSDRFSAERTGGSVSTLTIQRTQQEDSAVYLCASSSGELTEAFFGQGTRLTVV.